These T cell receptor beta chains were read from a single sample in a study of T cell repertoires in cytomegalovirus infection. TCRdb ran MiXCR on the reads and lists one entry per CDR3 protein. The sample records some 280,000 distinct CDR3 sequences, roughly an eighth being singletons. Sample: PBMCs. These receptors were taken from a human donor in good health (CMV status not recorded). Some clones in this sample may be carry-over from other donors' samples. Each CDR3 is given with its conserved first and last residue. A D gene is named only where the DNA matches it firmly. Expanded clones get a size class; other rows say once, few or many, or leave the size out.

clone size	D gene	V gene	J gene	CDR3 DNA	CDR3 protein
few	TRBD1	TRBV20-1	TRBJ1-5	TGCAGTGCTAGAGCGGGACAGGGTGTTTTACAGCCCCAGCATTTT	CSARAGQGVLQPQHF
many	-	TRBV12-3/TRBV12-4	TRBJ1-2	TGTGCCAGCAGTTTTGGGTCGCGGCAGTACTACACCTTC	CASSFGSRQYYTF
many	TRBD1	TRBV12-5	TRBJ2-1	TGTGCTAGTGGTTTGGTCCAGGGACAGGGTAGGAATGAGCAGTTCTTC	CASGLVQGQGRNEQFF
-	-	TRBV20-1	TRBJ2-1	TGCAGTGCAACCGGGAGCAGCAATGAGCAGTTCTTC	CSATGSSNEQFF
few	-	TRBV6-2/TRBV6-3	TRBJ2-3	TGTGCCAGCAGTTTTGGTAGCGACGCAGATACGCAGTATTTT	CASSFGSDADTQYF
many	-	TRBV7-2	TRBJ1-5	TGTGCCAGCAGCTTAAATTCTGCAGGTAATCAGCCCCAGCATTTT	CASSLNSAGNQPQHF
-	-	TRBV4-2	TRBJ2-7	TGTGCCAGCAGCCAAGATCCAGACGCCTACGAGCAGTACTTC	CASSQDPDAYEQYF
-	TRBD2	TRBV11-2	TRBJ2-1	TGTGCCAGCAGCTTTAGCGGGGGGGCTTATGAGCAGTTCTTC	CASSFSGGAYEQFF
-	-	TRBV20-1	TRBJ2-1	TGCAGTGCTACTCGGGGGTACGGGAGCTCTGAGCAGTTCTTC	CSATRGYGSSEQFF
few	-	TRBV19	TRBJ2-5	TGTGCCAGTAGTATTGGAGGGGATCCGTTCTACTTC	CASSIGGDPFYF
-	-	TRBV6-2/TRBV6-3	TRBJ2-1	TGTGCCAGCAGTTACCCCCCTTCAAATGAGCAGTTCTTC	CASSYPPSNEQFF
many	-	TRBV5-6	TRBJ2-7	TGTGCCAGCAGCGGAACTCACAGGGCCTGGGGCGAGCAGTACTTC	CASSGTHRAWGEQYF
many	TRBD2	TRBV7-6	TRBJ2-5	TGTGCCAGCAGCTCGCCGTCGGGGGGACCCCGAGGGGAGACCCAGTACTTC	CASSSPSGGPRGETQYF
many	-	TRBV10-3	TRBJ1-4	TGTGCCATCAGTGAGGGGCCTCCGGGGGATGAAAAACTGTTTTTT	CAISEGPPGDEKLFF
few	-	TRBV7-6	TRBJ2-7	TGTGCCAGCAGCCCCGGTGGGGTAAACTACGAGCAGTACTTC	CASSPGGVNYEQYF
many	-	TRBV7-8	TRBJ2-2	TGTGCCAGCAGCTTAGTCCCTGTGGAGGGGAGCACCGGGGAGCTGTTTTTT	CASSLVPVEGSTGELFF
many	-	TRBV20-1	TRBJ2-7	TGCAGTGCTAGTCTCGAAGCAAGGGGGGAGCAGTACTTC	CSASLEARGEQYF
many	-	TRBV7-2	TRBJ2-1	TGTGCCAGCAGAAGGGACACCTCGGGAAATGAGCAGTTCTTC	CASRRDTSGNEQFF
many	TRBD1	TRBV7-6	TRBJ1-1	TGTGCCAGCAGCTTACCGGACAGGGTGAACACTGAAGCTTTCTTT	CASSLPDRVNTEAFF
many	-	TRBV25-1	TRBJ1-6	TGTGCCAGCATTGGCAGCTCCTATAATTCACCCCTCCACTTT	CASIGSSYNSPLHF
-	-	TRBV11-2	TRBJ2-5	TGTGCCACCAAGGGGCCGGAGACCCAGTACTTC	CATKGPETQYF
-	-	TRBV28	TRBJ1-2	TGTGCCAGCAGTTTAAAGTCCTATGGCTACACCTTC	CASSLKSYGYTF
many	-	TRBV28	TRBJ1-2	TGTGCCAGCAGGGTTTCAGGGGCGGACACCTTC	CASRVSGADTF
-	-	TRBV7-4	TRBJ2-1	TGTGCCAGCAGCTTAATGAGTCCGAGGCAGTTCTTC	CASSLMSPRQFF
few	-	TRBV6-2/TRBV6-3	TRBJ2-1	TGTGCCAGCAGTTACGCAGGGGTTGAGCAGTTCTTC	CASSYAGVEQFF
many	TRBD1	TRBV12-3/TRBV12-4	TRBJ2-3	TGTGCCAGCAGTTTTGACAGGGTGCAAGATACGCAGTATTTT	CASSFDRVQDTQYF
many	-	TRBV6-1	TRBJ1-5	TGTGCCAGCAGTCCCGGGACCGGGGGATCGGGGCCCCAGCATTTT	CASSPGTGGSGPQHF
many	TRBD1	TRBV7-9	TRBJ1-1	TGTGCCAGCAGCTCGACAAGGACAGGGGCGGGAACTGAAGCTTTCTTT	CASSSTRTGAGTEAFF
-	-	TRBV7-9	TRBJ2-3	TGTGCCAGCAGCTACCGACTATCCAACACAGATACGCAGTATTTT	CASSYRLSNTDTQYF
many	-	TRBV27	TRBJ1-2	TGTGCCAGCAGTCCTCAGGGACGGGGTCACTATGGCTACACCTTC	CASSPQGRGHYGYTF
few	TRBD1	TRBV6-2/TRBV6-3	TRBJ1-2	TGTGCCAGCAGTCCGTGGGGACAGGGGGAAGATGGCTACACCTTC	CASSPWGQGEDGYTF
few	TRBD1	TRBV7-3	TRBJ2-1	TGTGCCAGCAGCTTAGGAAGGACAGGGGGGAATGAGCAGTTCTTC	CASSLGRTGGNEQFF
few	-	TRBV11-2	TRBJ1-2	TGTGCCAGCAGCTTAGGGACAGAGCTGTATGGCTACACCTTC	CASSLGTELYGYTF
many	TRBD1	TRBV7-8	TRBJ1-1	TGTGCCAGCAGCTTAGGAGGGACAGGGGTCACTGAAGCTTTCTTT	CASSLGGTGVTEAFF
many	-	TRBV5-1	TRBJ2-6	TGCGCCAGCAGCTTGGCTATTGGGTCTACTGGGGCCAACGTCCTGACTTTC	CASSLAIGSTGANVLTF
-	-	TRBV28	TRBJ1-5	TGTGCCAGCAGACCGGGCAGAGATCCAGCTTATAGCAATCAGCCCCAGCATTTT	CASRPGRDPAYSNQPQHF
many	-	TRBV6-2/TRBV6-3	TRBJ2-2	TGTGCCAGCAGTTACCGGGGACCTCCGAACACCGGGGAGCTGTTTTTT	CASSYRGPPNTGELFF
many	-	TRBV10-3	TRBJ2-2	TGTGCCATCTCCTCTAACACCGGGCCCGGGGAGCTGTTTTTT	CAISSNTGPGELFF
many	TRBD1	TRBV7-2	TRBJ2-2	TGTGCCAGCAGCCCACAGCTAGACAGGGCCGGGGAGCTGTTTTTT	CASSPQLDRAGELFF
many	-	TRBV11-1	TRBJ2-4	TGTGCCAGCAGCTTCGACGACCACCTAGCCAAAAACATTCAGTACTTC	CASSFDDHLAKNIQYF
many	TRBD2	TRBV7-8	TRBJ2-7	TGTGCCAGCAGCTTAGCGTCTAGCGGGCGCCTTTACGAGCAGTACTTC	CASSLASSGRLYEQYF
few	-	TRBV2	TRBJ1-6	TGTGCCAGCAGTGAATCCGGGGTCGTGGCTTCACCCCTCCACTTT	CASSESGVVASPLHF
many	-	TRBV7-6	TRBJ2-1	TGTGCCAGCAGCTCAAACAACTACGAGAATGAGCAGTTCTTC	CASSSNNYENEQFF
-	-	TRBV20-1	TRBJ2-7	TGCAGTGCTAGTCAACAGGACGAGCAGTACTTC	CSASQQDEQYF
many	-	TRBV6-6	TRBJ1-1	TGTGCCAGCAGTTTTTGGACGGGTAACACTGAAGCTTTCTTT	CASSFWTGNTEAFF
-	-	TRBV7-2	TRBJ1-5	TGTGCCAGCAGCTTAAAGGGGGACCAGCCCCAGCATTTT	CASSLKGDQPQHF
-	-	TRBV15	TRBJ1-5	TGTGCCACCAGCAGAGTTCGAGGAAGCAATCAGCCCCAGCATTTT	CATSRVRGSNQPQHF
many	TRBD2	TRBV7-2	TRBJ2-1	TGTGCCAGCAGCTCCATGCGGGGGGACTCCTACAATGAGCAGTTCTTC	CASSSMRGDSYNEQFF
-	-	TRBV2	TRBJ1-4	TGTGCCAGCAGTGAACAGCCAACAGACACTAATGAAAAACTGTTTTTT	CASSEQPTDTNEKLFF
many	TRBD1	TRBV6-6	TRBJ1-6	TGTGCCAGCAGTTCGACCCGGGACAGGGCCGAGGGAGGACCCCTCCACTTT	CASSSTRDRAEGGPLHF
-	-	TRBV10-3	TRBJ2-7	TGTGCCATCAGTGAGGCCCGAGGGGACACGGGACACGAGCAGTACTTC	CAISEARGDTGHEQYF
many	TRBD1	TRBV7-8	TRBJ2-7	TGTGCCAGCAAAGCCGGGACAGGCTCCTACGAGCAGTACTTC	CASKAGTGSYEQYF
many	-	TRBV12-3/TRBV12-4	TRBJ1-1	TGTGCCAGCAGTTTAAGTGGGCTGAAGACTGAAGCTTTCTTT	CASSLSGLKTEAFF